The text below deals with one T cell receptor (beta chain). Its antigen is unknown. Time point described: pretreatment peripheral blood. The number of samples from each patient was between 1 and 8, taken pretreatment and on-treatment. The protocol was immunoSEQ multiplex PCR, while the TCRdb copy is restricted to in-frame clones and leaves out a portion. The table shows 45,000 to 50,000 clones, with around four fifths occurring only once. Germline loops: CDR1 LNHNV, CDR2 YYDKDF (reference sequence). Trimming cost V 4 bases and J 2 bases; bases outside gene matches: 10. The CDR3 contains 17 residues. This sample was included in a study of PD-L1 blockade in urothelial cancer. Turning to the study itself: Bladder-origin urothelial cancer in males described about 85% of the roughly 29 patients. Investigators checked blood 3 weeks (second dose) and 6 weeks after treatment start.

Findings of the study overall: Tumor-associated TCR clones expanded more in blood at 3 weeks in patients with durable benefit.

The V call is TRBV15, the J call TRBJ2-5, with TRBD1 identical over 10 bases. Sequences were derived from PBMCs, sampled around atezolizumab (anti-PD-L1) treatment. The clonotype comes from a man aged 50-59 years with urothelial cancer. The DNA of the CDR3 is TGTGCCACCAGCATCAAACCCCGGACAGGGGGACAAGAGACCCAGTACTTC. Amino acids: CATSIKPRTGGQETQYF.